The clone carrying this TCR beta chain was counted between two and nine times. The antigen is undetermined. With V trimmed by 0 bases and J by 6 bases, 6 bases remained unmatched. Germline CDR1 DFQATT, CDR2 SNEGSKA (reference sequence). The CDR3 is 17 residues long. The TCR beta cDNA libraries contained unique molecular identifiers. TCRdb re-called the PCR reads with MiXCR, one entry per CDR3 protein. The sample includes approximately 690,000 distinct CDR3 sequences, 55% to 70% of them seen just once. This sample was included in a study of post-analysis software for immune sequencing data. Study-wide findings and caveats: When patients were compared with controls, a handful of TRBV segments were more frequent, TRBV5-6, TRBV5-1 and TRBV20-1 among them. Significantly decreased normalized Chao1 diversity was recorded for multiple sclerosis patients relative to controls.

This chain links TRBV20-1 with TRBJ2-1, with 15 bases matching TRBD2. This clonotype was sampled from a girl under 10 years old with multiple sclerosis. Sequencing was performed on blood. CDR3 nucleotide sequence: TGCAGTGCTAGAGATGCGGGACTAGCGGGAGGTTTCAATGAGCAGTTCTTC. Translating gives CSARDAGLAGGFNEQFF.